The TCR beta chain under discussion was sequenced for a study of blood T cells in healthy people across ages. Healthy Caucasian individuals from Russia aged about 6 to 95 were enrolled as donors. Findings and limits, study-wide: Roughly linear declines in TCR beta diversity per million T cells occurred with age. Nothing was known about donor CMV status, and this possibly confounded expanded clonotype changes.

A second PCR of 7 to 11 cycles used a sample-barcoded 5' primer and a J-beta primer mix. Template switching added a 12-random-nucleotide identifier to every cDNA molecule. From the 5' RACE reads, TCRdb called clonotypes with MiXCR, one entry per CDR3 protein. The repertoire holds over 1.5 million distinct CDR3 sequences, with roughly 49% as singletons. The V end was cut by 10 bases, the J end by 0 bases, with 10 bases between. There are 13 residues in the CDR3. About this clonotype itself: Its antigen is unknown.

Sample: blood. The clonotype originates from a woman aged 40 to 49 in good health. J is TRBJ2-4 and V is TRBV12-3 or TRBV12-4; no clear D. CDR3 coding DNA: TGTGCCATCAGACCCTTAGCCAAAAACATTCAGTACTTC. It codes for CAIRPLAKNIQYF.